One and the same sample provided the 8 T cell receptor beta chains below, sequenced in a study of blood T cell repertoires in COVID-19. TCRdb's copy holds only in-frame clones and misses some; the assay was immunoSEQ multiplex PCR. Here the sample spans about 240,000 clones, approximately 90% being singletons. The specimen sequenced was peripheral blood. The source of these receptors is a man aged 60 to 69 who had recovered from COVID-19.

This rearrangement joins TRBV19 to TRBJ1-2, with D hard to call. Deletions cut 7 bases from V and 0 bases from J, with 15 bases between. The CDR3 spans 15 residues. CDR1 is LNHDA, CDR2 SQIVND, per germline (reference sequence). The CDR3 DNA reads as TGTGCCAGTACCCCCCCCGGCGGAGCTAACTATGGCTACACCTTC. Amino acid sequence: CASTPPGGANYGYTF.

This clone is a singleton in its sample. The V call is TRBV6-6, the J call TRBJ2-5; weak D call: TRBD2 (5 bases). CDR3 length: 14 amino acids. V was trimmed by 5 bases and J by 1 base, leaving 11 bases between them. CDR1 and CDR2 (germline): MNHNY, SVGAGI (reference sequence). Written as DNA, the CDR3 is TGTGCCAGCAGTACACCGGGATCCCAAGAGACCCAGTACTTC. It is translated as CASSTPGSQETQYF.

The V and J genes are TRBV9 and TRBJ2-6, with D unclear. V shed 0 bases and J shed 4 bases, with 8 bases lying between them. CDR1 is SGDLS, CDR2 YYNGEE, per germline. There are 15 residues in the CDR3. CDR3 in DNA: TGTGCCAGCAGCGTAGGTTTGACAGGGGCCAACGTCCTGACTTTC. It encodes CASSVGLTGANVLTF.

V is TRBV11-2 and J is TRBJ1-6; TRBD1 is a possible D gene (5 bases). The germline V gene encodes CDR1 SGHAT and CDR2 FQNNGV. The CDR3 spans 19 residues. Between the trimmed V and J ends, which lost 2 bases and 0 bases, there was a span of 17 bases. The CDR3 DNA is TGTGCCAGCAGCTTATTTCGACAGTCGATAAGCTCCTATAATTCACCCCTCCACTTT. Translating it yields CASSLFRQSISSYNSPLHF.

The V gene is TRBV5-6, the J gene TRBJ2-2; D remains ambiguous. The CDR3 totals 14 residues. V lost 0 bases and J 1 base, leaving 4 bases between the germline ends. Germline CDR1 and CDR2: SGHDT and YYEEEE. Here the CDR3 reads CASSLDGNTGELFF. CDR3 bases: TGTGCCAGCAGCTTGGACGGGAACACCGGGGAGCTGTTTTTT.

The chain combines TRBV7-4 with TRBJ2-3, with 7 bases lining up with TRBD2. Germline V gene lookup returns CDR1 SGHVT and CDR2 SQSDAQ. The CDR3 sequence is 18 residues long. J lost 0 bases, V lost 4 bases, and 13 bases had no gene match. Here the CDR3 reads CASSSPTPGTISTDTQYF. The DNA of the CDR3 is TGTGCCAGCAGCTCGCCCACACCCGGGACTATAAGCACAGATACGCAGTATTTT.

The J gene is TRBJ1-2, the V gene TRBV20-1, with D possibly matching TRBD1 (6 bases). Trimming removed 6 bases from V and 2 bases from J, with 7 bases in between. The V gene's germline CDR1 is DFQATT and CDR2 SNEGSKA (reference sequence). This CDR3 has 11 amino acids. CDR3 in amino acids: CSATGNYGYTF. The CDR3 nucleotides read TGCAGTGCCACAGGGAACTATGGCTACACCTTC.

The rearrangement joins TRBV14 to TRBJ2-3, with a possible D match to TRBD2 (5 bases). This CDR3 is 19 amino acids long. Germline values: CDR1 SGHDN, CDR2 FVKESK. Trimming removed 1 base at V and 1 base at J, with 21 bases between. The chain's CDR3 is CASSQAYFMAAGGTDTQYF. CDR3 DNA sequence: TGTGCCAGCAGCCAAGCTTATTTTATGGCGGCCGGGGGCACAGATACGCAGTATTTT.